This is a list of T cell receptor beta chains from one sample in a study of cytotoxic CD8 clonotypes in ibrutinib-treated CLL. Profiled with immunoSEQ multiplex PCR; TCRdb holds only in-frame clones, not every one. The table shows more than 50,000 clones, with around 52% occurring only once. The source was PBMCs, collected after 12 months of ibrutinib treatment. The source of these receptors is a human donor with chronic lymphocytic leukemia. Both conserved end residues are part of each CDR3.

TRBV19	TRBJ1-2	CASSILQGADGYTF
TRBV5-4	TRBJ2-1	CASSLPGQGYNEQFF
TRBV28	TRBJ1-5	CASSFYRGGNQPQHF
TRBV28	TRBJ2-1	CASSFGGLYNEQFF
TRBV13	TRBJ2-7	CASSAASGLGYEQYF
TRBV5-4	TRBJ2-6	CASRDRHSGANVLTF
TRBV9	TRBJ2-1	CASSAPVGVAGFEQFF
TRBV10-1	TRBJ2-3	CASSESKPGLAGSTDTQYF
TRBV28	TRBJ2-1	CASSLDHVPQFF
TRBV11-2	TRBJ2-2	CAEDGGAFSGELFF
TRBV7-2	TRBJ2-7	CASSSRTGGYEQYF
TRBV7-8	TRBJ1-5	CASSLDGGRQPQHF
TRBV11-2	TRBJ2-1	CASSLGIDEQFF
TRBV6-5	TRBJ2-2	CASRLGPLTTGELFF
TRBV15	TRBJ1-2	CATSRVVSNYGYTF
TRBV6-1	TRBJ1-1	CASRQGGTEAFF
TRBV6-5	TRBJ2-5	CASRWTVSGETQYF
TRBV7-6	TRBJ2-3	CASSLSRVTDTQYF
TRBV28	TRBJ2-7	CASSFTGTYEQYF
TRBV28	TRBJ1-2	CASSPGQEYGYTF
TRBV7-9	TRBJ1-5	CASRSDSSNQPQHF
TRBV6-5	TRBJ2-3	CVPRLAGQTDTQYF
TRBV28	TRBJ2-1	CASKGNAGAKRNEQFF
TRBV6-1	TRBJ1-1	CASSEMGNTEAFF
TRBV5-1	TRBJ2-1	CASSLEGTSNEQFF
TRBV10-3	TRBJ1-5	CASSEWSTEYQPQHF
TRBV2	TRBJ2-1	CASSFEGDEQFF
TRBV7-2	TRBJ1-5	CASSLDGSGGQPQHF
TRBV19	TRBJ1-1	CASSISGTRLQMNTEAFF
TRBV7-8	TRBJ1-2	CASSPRQGPGGYTF
TRBV6-1	TRBJ1-1	CASRIPHTEAFF
TRBV5-1	TRBJ2-5	CASSLRGGSQGETQYF
TRBV28	TRBJ2-5	CASSLDRQETQYF
TRBV10-3	TRBJ1-6	CAIRVQGTGDSPLHF
TRBV5-1	TRBJ1-2	CASSRDGGYGYTF
TRBV7-9	TRBJ1-4	CASSLGGDTNEKLFF
TRBV6-5	TRBJ2-7	CASTPEKSYEQYF
TRBV18	TRBJ2-3	CASSPRRQSTDTQYF
TRBV5-4	TRBJ1-2	CASSLTGHGYTF
TRBV12-1	TRBJ1-2	CASPKVVWEHYGYTF
TRBV11-2	TRBJ1-2	CASSLDSFGGYGYTF
TRBV10-2	TRBJ2-1	CASSGIPSLNEQFF
TRBV6-1	TRBJ2-2	CASSDRTSGNTGELFF
TRBV11-3	TRBJ1-4	CASKRSGNEKLFF
TRBV10-2	TRBJ2-3	CASIQGIGLTDTQYF
TRBV5-1	TRBJ2-2	CASSWRAGAGELFF
TRBV19	TRBJ1-3	CASSVWGSGNTIYF
TRBV10-1	TRBJ1-1	CASSDRTGANTEAFF
TRBV5-1	TRBJ2-7	CASSFDRFYEQYF
TRBV2	TRBJ2-1	CASSVQGRVAGGSSYNEQFF
TRBV25-1	TRBJ1-2	CASSSRDTNYGYTF
TRBV19	TRBJ1-5	CASSTAGANQPQHF
TRBV19	TRBJ1-3	CASSVLWTANRGSGNTIYF
TRBV7-9	TRBJ2-2	CASSRATSGTGELFF
TRBV19	TRBJ2-2	CASRGQGSSTGELFF
TRBV6-1	TRBJ2-7	CASAGTSGRSYEQYF
TRBV7-8	TRBJ2-7	CASSLAIGTVIYEQYF
TRBV6-1	TRBJ1-3	CASRLTVLSGNTIYF
TRBV13	TRBJ1-2	CASRLAEDYGYTF
TRBV14	TRBJ1-1	CASSMFWVNTEAFF